Listed here are 21 T cell receptor beta chains from one sample, sequenced in a study of early T cells in non-severe SARS-CoV-2 infection. TCRdb fed the 5' RACE reads into MiXCR, producing one record per CDR3 protein. The sample gives around 56,000 distinct CDR3 sequences, about 7.7% of which show up once; 8% to 11% is in the top ten. The source material was whole blood, sampled at baseline. The source of these receptors is an adult who was a healthcare worker with PCR-confirmed SARS-CoV-2 infection or an uninfected control (not recorded which).

This clonotype was counted at least ten times. The gene calls are TRBV12-3 or TRBV12-4 and TRBJ1-2; no firm D call. Trimming stripped 0 bases from V and 8 bases from J, with 7 bases between. This CDR3 has 12 residues. The CDR3 DNA reads TGTGCCAGCAGTTTAGCGCGGGCAGGCTACACCTTC. It encodes CASSLARAGYTF.

This clonotype was counted ten times or more. This chain uses TRBV24-1 with TRBJ2-1; 8 bases map to TRBD2. From germline, CDR1 is KGHDR and CDR2 SFDVKD. The CDR3 contains 15 residues. The ends lost 9 bases at V and 6 bases at J; junction bases unmatched: 12. The CDR3 sequence: CATSRSRGGSNEQFF. The DNA for the CDR3 is TGTGCCACCTCACGGAGCCGGGGGGGGAGCAATGAGCAGTTCTTC.

A few counts support this clonotype. V is TRBV6-1 and J is TRBJ2-1; D remains ambiguous. Looked up from germline, CDR1 is MNHNS and CDR2 is SASEGT. There are 12 residues in the CDR3. Trimming shortened V by 8 bases and J by 10 bases, and 15 bases separated the two germline ends. The chain's CDR3 is CASPGPPREQFF. The DNA for the CDR3 is TGTGCCAGCCCCGGACCGCCACGCGAGCAGTTCTTC.

Ten or more counts support this clonotype. This rearrangement joins TRBV6-1 to TRBJ1-1; no clear D gene. V was pared by 7 bases and J by 1 base, with 10 bases between. Germline assignment: CDR1 MNHNS and CDR2 SASEGT. The CDR3 has 13 amino acids. CDR3 in DNA: TGTGCCAGCAAAACTTCCGAGAACACTGAAGCTTTCTTT. It codes for CASKTSENTEAFF.

This clonotype was counted only a few times. This sequence joins TRBV6-5 and TRBJ1-5, with a possible D match to TRBD1 (6 bases). Trimming shortened V by 4 bases and J by 4 bases, and 8 bases separated the two germline ends. CDR1 and CDR2 from the germline V gene are MNHEY and SVGAGI. The CDR3 loop spans 13 amino acids. Here the CDR3 reads CASSSQGNQPQHF. CDR3 sequence (DNA): TGTGCCAGCAGTTCACAGGGAAATCAGCCCCAGCATTTT.

The table lists this clonotype with a few counts. The J gene is TRBJ2-1, the V gene TRBV27; 7 nucleotides line up with TRBD2. The length of the CDR3 is 14 residues. Trimming removed 2 bases from V and 4 bases from J; junction bases left unmatched: 2. Germline V gene lookup returns CDR1 MNHEY and CDR2 SMNVEV (reference sequence). Written as DNA, the CDR3 is TGTGCCAGCAGTTTACGGGAGGTGTACAATGAGCAGTTCTTC. Translated: CASSLREVYNEQFF.

CDR3 amino acids: CASSPNGGMNTGELFF. CDR3 nucleotides: TGTGCCAGCAGCCCGAACGGGGGGATGAACACCGGGGAGCTGTTTTTT. The rearrangement uses TRBV7-3 and TRBJ2-2, with 7 bases matching TRBD2. Trimming at V came to 5 bases and at J to 1 base, leaving 7 bases not matched to a gene. There are 16 residues in the CDR3. The germline CDR1 and CDR2 sequences are SGHTA and FQGTGA. Based on the CDR3 plus reference TRBV7-3 and TRBJ2-2, the full variable domain is GAGVSQTPSNKVTEKGKYVELRCDPISGHTALYWYRQSLGQGPEFLIYFQGTGAADDSGLPNDRFFAVRPEGSVSTLKIQRTERGDSAVYLCASSPNGGMNTGELFFGEGSRLTVL.

The gene calls are TRBV4-2 and TRBJ2-3, with TRBD2 matching 14 bases. Per germline, CDR1 LGHNA and CDR2 YNFKEQ. J was trimmed by 6 bases and V by 1 base; bases with no gene match: 6. The CDR3 extends over 17 amino acids. The CDR3 loop is CASSQAGLAGVIDTQYF. CDR3 nucleotide sequence: TGTGCCAGCAGCCAAGCGGGACTAGCGGGAGTAATTGATACGCAGTATTTT.

This clonotype was recorded at least ten times. This chain joins TRBV29-1 and TRBJ2-7; D gene uncertain. Germline assignment: CDR1 SQVTM and CDR2 ANQGSEA. There are 13 residues in the CDR3. V lost 3 bases and J 0 bases, leaving 9 bases between the germline ends. In DNA, the CDR3 is TGCAGCGTTGAGGGAACCCGCTCCTACGAGCAGTACTTC. Its protein is CSVEGTRSYEQYF.

This clonotype qualifies as medium-sized. This sequence joins TRBV28 and TRBJ2-7; possibly TRBD2 for D (5 bases). Between the trimmed V and J ends, which lost 6 bases and 0 bases, there was a span of 15 bases. The V gene's germline CDR1 is MDHEN and CDR2 SYDVKM. The CDR3 runs 15 residues. The CDR3 loop is CASSPEGRASYEQYF. DNA of the CDR3: TGTGCCAGCAGCCCTGAAGGGCGGGCCTCCTACGAGCAGTACTTC.

This clonotype was seen more than once but under ten times. The rearrangement uses TRBV7-8 and TRBJ2-7; tentatively, D is TRBD2 (6 bases). The CDR3 covers 14 residues. V gave up 5 bases and J gave up 3 bases, with 14 bases separating them. Germline assignment: CDR1 SGHVS and CDR2 FQNEAQ. The CDR3 sequence: CASSQDYGNYEQYF. CDR3 DNA sequence: TGTGCCAGCAGCCAGGACTACGGGAACTACGAGCAGTACTTC.

At least ten counts were recorded for this clonotype. The chain joins TRBV19 to TRBJ2-7; D may be TRBD2 (5 bases). Germline V gives CDR1 LNHDA, CDR2 SQIVND (reference sequence). CDR3 length equals 11 residues. CDR3 amino acids: CGEEEPYEQYF. The CDR3 bases are TGTGGTGAGGAGGAACCTTACGAGCAGTACTTC.

This clonotype has only a few counts. The CDR3 spells CASSPRQVMEFF. CDR3 coding DNA: TGTGCCAGCAGCCCCCGACAGGTTATGGAGTTCTTC. The J gene is TRBJ2-1, the V gene TRBV7-2, with D possibly matching TRBD1 (6 bases). The CDR3 is 12 amino acids. Germline lookup yields CDR1 SGHTA and CDR2 FQGNSA. Trimming removed 5 bases at V and 14 bases at J, with 16 bases between.

This clonotype occurred a few times. The chain combines TRBV6-4 with TRBJ2-2, with D possibly matching TRBD2 (6 bases). Germline values: CDR1 MRHNA, CDR2 SNTAGT. V was pared by 4 bases and J by 3 bases, with 6 bases between. The CDR3 runs to 13 residues. The chain's CDR3 is CASSAGDTGELFF. CDR3 nucleotides: TGTGCCAGCAGTGCGGGAGACACCGGGGAGCTGTTTTTT.

This clonotype has only a few counts. V is TRBV7-9 and J is TRBJ2-6; 7 positions agree with TRBD1. V shed 6 bases, J shed 2 bases, and the junction held 7 bases outside the gene matches. Germline V gene data show CDR1 as SEHNR and CDR2 as FQNEAQ (reference sequence). The CDR3 spans 16 residues. In nucleotides, the CDR3 is TGTGCCAGCAGTCGGGACAGCCGCCCTGGGGCCAACGTCCTGACTTTC. Its translation is CASSRDSRPGANVLTF. The variable domain in full, with the rest retrieved from reference TRBV7-9 and TRBJ2-6, is DTGVSQNPRHKITKRGQNVTFRCDPISEHNRLYWYRQTLGQGPEFLTYFQNEAQLEKSRLLSDRFSAERPKGSFSTLEIQRTEQGDSAMYLCASSRDSRPGANVLTFGAGSRLTVL.

The genes are TRBV4-1 and TRBJ2-7, with D perhaps matching TRBD1 or TRBD2 (5 bases each). From germline, CDR1 is MGHRA and CDR2 YSYEKL. V was pared by 0 bases and J by 3 bases, with 15 bases between. CDR3 length equals 16 residues. CDR3 residues: CASSQDPGPPHYEQYF. As DNA, the CDR3 is TGCGCCAGCAGCCAAGACCCGGGACCCCCTCACTACGAGCAGTACTTC.

This clonotype appeared many times. This chain links TRBV20-1 with TRBJ1-2, with a weak D call TRBD1 (5 bases). V lost 1 base, J lost 3 bases, and 12 bases lay in between. The CDR3 is 14 residues long. Looked up from germline, CDR1 is DFQATT and CDR2 is SNEGSKA (reference sequence). The CDR3 protein is CSARGQGADYGYTF. Here the CDR3 DNA reads TGCAGTGCTAGAGGTCAGGGAGCGGACTATGGCTACACCTTC.

Many counts were recorded for this clonotype. The chain recombines TRBV7-9 with TRBJ2-1; a weak D match, TRBD2 (5 bases). Germline V gene sequence: CDR1 SEHNR, CDR2 FQNEAQ (reference sequence). CDR3 length equals 17 residues. The V end was cut by 1 base, the J end by 0 bases, with 13 bases between. The CDR3 region is CASSLGLLGSSYNEQFF. CDR3 bases: TGTGCCAGCAGCTTAGGTCTGCTGGGGAGCTCCTACAATGAGCAGTTCTTC.

This clonotype was seen a few times. The V gene is TRBV4-1, the J gene TRBJ2-4; no definite D call. The CDR3 sequence is 19 residues long. With 0 bases removed from V and 1 base from J, the gap between germline ends came to 19 bases. Germline values: CDR1 MGHRA, CDR2 YSYEKL. The CDR3 loop is CASSQDRSSPGKAKNIQYF. The CDR3 bases are TGCGCCAGCAGCCAAGACAGGAGTTCCCCAGGAAAGGCCAAAAACATTCAGTACTTC.

The V and J genes are TRBV27 and TRBJ2-3; 7 bases fit TRBD1. The V gene's germline CDR1 is MNHEY and CDR2 SMNVEV (reference sequence). V was clipped by 8 bases and J by 6 bases; unmatched bases: 14. There are 15 residues in the CDR3. The CDR3 loop reads CASQHSGTVTDTQYF. Here the CDR3 DNA reads TGTGCCAGCCAACACTCCGGGACAGTCACCGATACGCAGTATTTT.

This chain uses TRBV5-1 with TRBJ2-1, with TRBD1 identical over 9 bases. This CDR3 region has 15 residues. CDR1 is SGHRS and CDR2 is YFSETQ in the germline V gene. With V trimmed by 4 bases and J by 9 bases, 11 bases remained unmatched. As DNA, the CDR3 is TGCGCCAGCAGCGGAGGGACAGGGTACATGAGTGAGCAGTTCTTC. This sequence encodes CASSGGTGYMSEQFF.